The TCR beta chain under discussion was sequenced for a study of blood T cell repertoires in COVID-19. Study context: The United States, Italy and Spain were the sources of the acute and convalescent COVID-19 samples. PBMCs, B-cell-depleted T cells, or T cells provided the cDNA or gDNA that made up the material.

In the source study's methods: Estimated nucleated cell counts came from reference gene primer amplification. The assay was immunoSEQ multiplex PCR, and TCRdb's table has in-frame clones only and misses some. That table furnishes V, J and clone size, whereas the DNA furnished D and trimming. The sample holds tens of thousands of clones; approximately 88% are singletons and the top ten take 2.5%. This CDR3 region has 15 residues. Germline trimming cut 3 bases from V and 9 bases from J; bases unmatched to any gene: 11. Germline V CDR1 and CDR2: LNHDA, SQIVND (reference sequence). Sequenced: peripheral blood. This clonotype was obtained from a man aged 50-59 years with acute or convalescent COVID-19. The rearrangement joins TRBV19 to TRBJ2-7; TRBD2 matches 10 bases. DNA of the CDR3: TGTGCCAGTAGTATTAAGTGGCTAGCGGGAGATGGGCAGTACTTC. It encodes CASSIKWLAGDGQYF.